Presented here are 19 T cell receptor beta chains from one specimen sequenced in a study of blood T cells in healthy people across ages. A second 7 to 11 cycle PCR used barcoded and J-beta primers. From the 5' RACE reads, TCRdb called clonotypes with MiXCR, one entry per CDR3 protein. The table lists under 2 million distinct CDR3 sequences, about 31% of them singletons. Sequencing input: blood. Receptors originate from a woman aged 25 to 45 in good health.

This clonotype was counted between two and nine times. The gene calls are TRBV20-1 and TRBJ1-1, with D perhaps TRBD1 (6 bases). Trimming took 6 bases from V and 5 from J, leaving 22 bases between them. CDR1 and CDR2 (germline): DFQATT, SNEGSKA (reference sequence). The CDR3 runs to 15 residues. In DNA form, the CDR3 reads TGCAGTGCGCCCGGAGGGGGGATAGGAGGAACTGAAGCTTTCTTT. Translated: CSAPGGGIGGTEAFF.

V is TRBV24-1 and J is TRBJ2-1; D is unresolved. Looked up from germline, CDR1 is KGHDR and CDR2 is SFDVKD. V gave up 5 bases and J gave up 9 bases, with 16 bases separating them. The CDR3 consists of 14 residues. CDR3 bases: TGTGCCACCAGTGGGGCTTCGCCAGTTGGTGAGCAGTTCTTC. Encoded protein: CATSGASPVGEQFF.

This clonotype has a handful of counts. The gene calls are TRBV15 and TRBJ2-1; 8 nucleotides match TRBD2. From germline, CDR1 is LNHNV and CDR2 YYDKDF (reference sequence). The CDR3 is made up of 15 amino acids. Germline trimming cut 3 bases from V and 3 bases from J; bases unmatched to any gene: 4. The CDR3 coding sequence is TGTGCCACCAGCAGGACTAGCGCCTTCTACAATGAGCAGTTCTTC. Amino acid sequence: CATSRTSAFYNEQFF.

This chain links TRBV29-1 with TRBJ2-5; 10 nucleotides match TRBD1. The CDR3 is 15 amino acids. CDR1 and CDR2 (germline): SQVTM, ANQGSEA. J lost 5 bases, V lost 2 bases, and 8 bases had no gene match. CDR3 DNA sequence: TGCAGCGTTGAAAAGACAGGGGGCTATTGGGAGACCCAGTACTTC. Protein: CSVEKTGGYWETQYF.

This clonotype was counted a single time. This may be a read error, as it is one base from a much larger clone. V is TRBV29-1 and J is TRBJ2-5; D unresolved. V dropped 7 bases and J dropped 5 bases, with 14 bases sitting between them. CDR1 and CDR2 from the germline V gene are SQVTM and ANQGSEA. The CDR3 loop spans 12 amino acids. CDR3 nucleotides: TGCAGCGGGCTGACAAGCCCGGAGACCCAGTACTTC. Protein: CSGLTSPETQYF.

V is TRBV25-1 and J is TRBJ1-1, with 7 bases that match TRBD1. CDR3 length: 15 amino acids. With V trimmed by 1 base and J by 2 bases, 4 bases remained unmatched. Germline assignment: CDR1 MGHDK and CDR2 SYGVNS. CDR3 protein: CASSELRTGNTEAFF. The CDR3 DNA follows: TGTGCCAGCAGTGAATTAAGGACAGGAAACACTGAAGCTTTCTTT.

The chain has TRBV20-1 and TRBJ2-7, with D unresolved. This CDR3 contains 12 residues. Germline V gene sequence: CDR1 DFQATT, CDR2 SNEGSKA (reference sequence). V was trimmed by 7 bases and J by 2 bases, leaving 12 bases between them. DNA of the CDR3: TGCAGTGTTATCGGCGGAACCTACGAGCAGTACTTC. Translation: CSVIGGTYEQYF.

The J gene is TRBJ2-7, the V gene TRBV7-8; TRBD2 matches at 9 bases. Germline CDR1 reads SGHVS; CDR2 reads FQNEAQ. The CDR3 consists of 16 residues. V shed 3 bases, J shed 6 bases, and the junction held 12 bases outside the gene matches. DNA for the CDR3: TGTGCCAGCAGCTTTCATACCGGGACTAGCTCGGGCGAGCAGTACTTC. It yields the protein CASSFHTGTSSGEQYF.

The table lists this clonotype with a few counts. This rearrangement joins TRBV3-1 to TRBJ2-6; D perhaps matches TRBD1 (5 bases). The CDR3 has 18 residues. V shed 5 bases and J shed 4 bases, with 21 bases lying between them. CDR1 is LGHDT and CDR2 is YNNKEL in the germline V gene (reference sequence). The CDR3 nucleotides are TGTGCCAGCAGCAAACTATACCAAGGACAAACAGGGGCCAACGTCCTGACTTTC. Translation gives CASSKLYQGQTGANVLTF.

The gene calls are TRBV20-1 and TRBJ2-5; possible D gene TRBD1, 6 bases. V gave up 5 bases and J gave up 0 bases, with 7 bases separating them. CDR3 length: 12 residues. Germline-derived CDR1 and CDR2 are DFQATT and SNEGSKA (reference sequence). CDR3 sequence: CSADRYQETQYF. The CDR3 bases are TGCAGTGCTGACAGGTACCAAGAGACCCAGTACTTC.

The sample holds many counts of this clonotype. The gene calls are TRBV7-2 and TRBJ2-3, with no clear D. Germline V gene lookup returns CDR1 SGHTA and CDR2 FQGNSA. Trimming cost V 6 bases and J 4 bases, with 14 bases left between them. The CDR3 totals 14 residues. In DNA, the CDR3 is TGTGCCAGCAGGGGAACAGATACCGCAGATACGCAGTATTTT. This gives the protein CASRGTDTADTQYF.

This chain's CDR3 is CASSLGLSGRNEQFF. The CDR3, as DNA: TGTGCCAGCAGTTTAGGCCTTAGTGGGCGGAATGAGCAGTTCTTC. The V and J genes are TRBV27 and TRBJ2-1; D unclear. Germline values: CDR1 MNHEY, CDR2 SMNVEV (reference sequence). The CDR3 length is 15 residues. V was trimmed by 2 bases and J by 7 bases, leaving 15 bases between them.

This chain joins TRBV21-1 and TRBJ2-5; TRBD1 is taken as the D call from the table, unchecked against the DNA. TRBV21-1 is a pseudogene segment. This CDR3 is built from 17 residues. The CDR3 sequence: CASSRLTRDLSQETQYF. The DNA of the CDR3 is TGTGCCAGCAGCAGGCTAACCCGAGACCTTTCTCAAGAGACCCAGTACTTC.

The V call is TRBV3-1, the J call TRBJ2-1; TRBD2 agrees at 7 bases. This CDR3 contains 16 residues. The germline gives CDR1 LGHDT, CDR2 YNNKEL (reference sequence). V lost 4 bases to trimming and J lost 6 bases; unmatched junction nucleotides: 12. CDR3 sequence: CASSLSSGRGSNEQFF. The CDR3 DNA is TGTGCCAGCAGCCTTTCGAGCGGGCGGGGGTCCAATGAGCAGTTCTTC.

As to this clonotype: A junction boundary mismatches the germline segment, possibly from a read error. The chain couples TRBV5-6 to TRBJ2-3, with D possibly TRBD1 on 6 matching bases. This CDR3 contains 21 residues. Germline lookup yields CDR1 SGHDT and CDR2 YYEEEE. The CDR3 region is CASSLYKTLGQPLLSTDTQYF. The CDR3, as DNA: TGTGCCAGCAGCTTGTATAAAACTCTTGGACAGCCACTTCTTAGCACAGACACGCAGTATTTT. Variable domain in full (rest from reference TRBV5-6 and TRBJ2-3): DAGVTQSPTHLIKTRGQQVTLRCSPKSGHDTVSWYQQALGQGPQFIFQYYEEEERQRGNFPDRFSGHQFPNYSSELNVNALLLGDSALYLCASSLYKTLGQPLLSTDTQYFGPGTRLTVL.

The CDR3 loop is CASGPVASPSYEQYF. For the CDR3, the DNA is TGTGCCAGCGGACCAGTAGCAAGTCCATCCTACGAGCAGTACTTC. The rearrangement uses TRBV2 and TRBJ2-7; D ambiguous. Between the trimmed V and J ends, which lost 8 bases and 1 base, there was a span of 18 bases. The germline gives CDR1 SNHLY, CDR2 FYNNEI. The CDR3 runs to 15 residues.

This clonotype has only a few counts. The gene calls are TRBV5-1 and TRBJ2-7, with no clear D. Trimming left V 4 bases short and J 4 bases short, with 21 bases between. Germline V gives CDR1 SGHRS, CDR2 YFSETQ. The CDR3 sequence is 16 residues long. CDR3 in DNA: TGCGCCAGCAGCGTCTCGAAGATACACAACGAATACGAGCAGTACTTC. Amino acid sequence: CASSVSKIHNEYEQYF.

With regard to this clonotype: At one boundary the junction diverges from the germline segment, which might be a read error. The J gene is TRBJ1-2, the V gene TRBV4-2; D ambiguous. CDR1 is LGHNA, CDR2 YNFKEQ, per germline. CDR3 length: 16 residues. The CDR3, as DNA: TGTGCCAGCAACCAAGATCTTGTCGGATCCAACTATGGCTACACCTTC. As protein: CASNQDLVGSNYGYTF.

The V and J genes are TRBV7-9 and TRBJ1-4, with no clear D. V lost 0 bases, J lost 4 bases, and 12 bases lay in between. This CDR3 has 16 residues. Looked up from germline, CDR1 is SEHNR and CDR2 is FQNEAQ (reference sequence). The CDR3 spells CASSLALVTGNEKLFF. The CDR3 DNA reads as TGTGCCAGCAGCTTAGCGCTAGTGACTGGTAATGAAAAACTGTTTTTT.